Listed here are 27 T cell receptor beta chains from one sample, sequenced in a study of T cell repertoires in cytomegalovirus infection. TCRdb called the reads again in MiXCR, with one record for every CDR3 protein. The repertoire holds fewer than 350,000 distinct CDR3 sequences, with roughly a sixth as singletons. The sample was PBMCs. These receptors were collected from a human donor in good health (CMV status not recorded). Some clones in this sample may be carry-over from other donors' samples.

This clonotype has ten or more counts. The chain employs TRBV7-9 and TRBJ2-6; 11 bases are a match to TRBD1. This CDR3 spans 20 amino acids. Germline V CDR1 and CDR2: SEHNR, FQNEAQ (reference sequence). V lost 4 bases, J lost 0 bases, and 11 bases stayed unmatched. The CDR3 loop reads CASSSLRVDRGRSGANVLTF. In DNA, the CDR3 is TGTGCCAGCAGCTCGCTACGGGTGGACAGGGGGCGCTCTGGGGCCAACGTCCTGACTTTC.

V and J are TRBV27 and TRBJ2-7; 7 bases align to TRBD1. This CDR3 has 14 residues. CDR1 is MNHEY, CDR2 SMNVEV, per germline (reference sequence). J lost 2 bases, V lost 6 bases, and 7 bases had no gene match. CDR3 residues: CASRTGSLPYEQYF. The CDR3 DNA follows: TGTGCCAGCAGGACAGGGTCTCTTCCCTACGAGCAGTACTTC.

The chain joins TRBV7-8 to TRBJ1-1; D possibly corresponds to TRBD1 (6 bases). V was trimmed by 7 bases and J by 0 bases, leaving 12 bases between them. The CDR3 loop spans 14 amino acids. Germline-derived CDR1 and CDR2 are SGHVS and FQNEAQ. CDR3 region: CASNPGGMNTEAFF. Written as DNA, the CDR3 is TGTGCCAGCAACCCTGGGGGCATGAACACTGAAGCTTTCTTT.

V usage is TRBV28 and J usage is TRBJ1-4, with 7 bases identical to TRBD1. J was trimmed by 8 bases and V by 5 bases; bases with no gene match: 5. Per the germline V gene, CDR1 is MDHEN and CDR2 is SYDVKM. The CDR3 is 13 amino acids. In DNA form, the CDR3 reads TGTGCCAGCAGTCACCGGACAGGAGAAAAACTGTTTTTT. Amino acid sequence: CASSHRTGEKLFF.

This clonotype was recorded many times. This chain uses TRBV12-3 or TRBV12-4 with TRBJ2-1; D tentatively reads TRBD1 or TRBD2 (5 bases each). Trimming cost V 6 bases and J 0 bases, with 12 bases left between them. The CDR3 has 15 amino acids. The CDR3 DNA follows: TGTGCCAGCAGCCTCGAGGGGAGCTCCTACAATGAGCAGTTCTTC. It is translated as CASSLEGSSYNEQFF.

This rearrangement joins TRBV7-9 to TRBJ2-3; D call uncertain. The germline gives CDR1 SEHNR, CDR2 FQNEAQ (reference sequence). Trimming took off 5 bases at V and 0 bases at J, with 15 bases between the two ends. CDR3 length: 16 residues. The CDR3 sequence: CASSPRPTVSTDTQYF. The CDR3 DNA is TGTGCCAGCAGCCCCAGACCTACAGTGAGCACAGATACGCAGTATTTT.

This clonotype was detected ten times or more. V and J are TRBV4-2 and TRBJ1-1; TRBD1 matches at 7 bases. Germline loops: CDR1 LGHNA, CDR2 YNFKEQ. Losses at the gene ends were 4 bases for V and 3 bases for J; bases not matched to a gene: 8. This CDR3 region has 15 residues. The CDR3 DNA sequence: TGTGCCAGCAGCCCTACAGGGGCGCGAGACACTGAAGCTTTCTTT. Its protein product is CASSPTGARDTEAFF.

This clonotype was seen repeatedly, ten times or more. The V gene is TRBV7-2, the J gene TRBJ2-5; D possibly matches TRBD1 or TRBD2 (5 bases each). The CDR3 consists of 13 residues. Germline-derived CDR1 and CDR2 are SGHTA and FQGNSA. The germline V and J ends were trimmed by 3 bases and 7 bases, with 12 bases remaining between them. The CDR3 DNA follows: TGTGCCAGCAGCTTCCCCGGGGCTTCGACCCAGTACTTC. Protein product: CASSFPGASTQYF.

V usage is TRBV5-1 and J usage is TRBJ2-3; D perhaps matches TRBD2 (6 bases). The V gene lost 0 bases and the J gene lost 2 bases, with 13 bases spanning the gap. The CDR3 sequence is 16 residues long. Germline loops: CDR1 SGHRS, CDR2 YFSETQ. In DNA form, the CDR3 reads TGCGCCAGCAGCTTGGCTGGGGCGGGGCACACAGATACGCAGTATTTT. It codes for CASSLAGAGHTDTQYF. Filled out from reference TRBV5-1 and TRBJ2-3, the complete variable domain reads KAGVTQTPRYLIKTRGQQVTLSCSPISGHRSVSWYQQTPGQGLQFLFEYFSETQRNKGNFPGRFSGRQFSNSRSEMNVSTLELGDSALYLCASSLAGAGHTDTQYFGPGTRLTVL.

V gene TRBV4-1 combines with J gene TRBJ2-1; D is uncertain. Per germline, CDR1 MGHRA and CDR2 YSYEKL. This CDR3 region has 15 residues. The V end was cut by 2 bases, the J end by 6 bases, with 14 bases between. The DNA of the CDR3 is TGCGCCAGCAGCCAACCGGGTATGAGTTCCAATGAGCAGTTCTTC. Protein product: CASSQPGMSSNEQFF.

This clonotype was seen many times. DNA of the CDR3: TGTGCTAGTGCCGTAAACAGGGGGCTATCGCCCACTGAAGCTTTCTTT. Residues: CASAVNRGLSPTEAFF. The V call is TRBV12-5, the J call TRBJ1-1, with TRBD1 matching over 9 bases. Germline trimming cut 7 bases from V and 4 bases from J; bases unmatched to any gene: 13. The CDR3 has 16 residues. Germline CDR1 is LGHNT and CDR2 is FRNRAP.

This clonotype was observed at least ten times. The chain combines TRBV19 with TRBJ1-6; a possible D gene is TRBD1 (5 bases). Germline V gene lookup returns CDR1 LNHDA and CDR2 SQIVND (reference sequence). Trimming pared 7 bases from V and 10 bases from J, leaving 17 bases between. CDR3 length equals 14 residues. The CDR3 DNA sequence: TGTGCCAGTACTCCAGGGCCCCGAAGCTCACCCCTCCACTTT. It translates to CASTPGPRSSPLHF.

This clonotype has more than one count but fewer than ten. The chain carries TRBV18 and TRBJ1-1; TRBD1 matches 8 bases. The V gene end was trimmed by 3 bases and the J gene end by 5 bases; junction bases not matched to a gene: 11. The germline V gene has CDR1 KGHSH and CDR2 LQKENI. This CDR3 has 16 residues. CDR3 bases: TGTGCCAGCTCACCTAATACGGACAGGGCTGGTACTGAAGCTTTCTTT. Protein sequence: CASSPNTDRAGTEAFF. Using reference TRBV18 and TRBJ1-1 for the parts outside the CDR3, the full variable domain is NAGVMQNPRHLVRRRGQEARLRCSPMKGHSHVYWYRQLPEEGLKFMVYLQKENIIDESGMPKERFSAEFPKEGPSILRIQQVVRGDSAAYFCASSPNTDRAGTEAFFGQGTRLTVV.

This clonotype was seen more than once but under ten times. The chain uses TRBV6-6 and TRBJ1-1; D is perhaps TRBD1 (5 bases). The CDR3 has 12 residues. Trimming shortened V by 0 bases and J by 10 bases, and 9 bases separated the two germline ends. Germline V lookup: CDR1 MNHNY, CDR2 SVGAGI (reference sequence). The chain's CDR3 is CASSYSIQGAFF. Here the CDR3 DNA reads TGTGCCAGCAGTTACTCGATCCAGGGAGCTTTCTTT.

This rearrangement joins TRBV4-1 to TRBJ2-3; TRBD2 matches at 12 bases. The CDR3 has 19 amino acids. J lost 2 bases, V lost 0 bases, and 9 bases had no gene match. Per germline, CDR1 MGHRA and CDR2 YSYEKL. In DNA, the CDR3 is TGCGCCAGCAGCCAAGATATCACTAGCGGGGGGAACCCCACAGATACGCAGTATTTT. It codes for CASSQDITSGGNPTDTQYF.

The table lists this clonotype with a few counts. V and J are TRBV6-6 and TRBJ1-2, with a weak D call TRBD1 (5 bases). V dropped 2 bases and J dropped 7 bases, with 11 bases sitting between them. This CDR3 is built from 13 residues. Per the germline V gene, CDR1 is MNHNY and CDR2 is SVGAGI (reference sequence). DNA for the CDR3: TGTGCCAGCAGTTACGGCAGGGTAACTGGCTACACCTTC. Its protein product is CASSYGRVTGYTF.

The chain uses TRBV2 and TRBJ2-7; 7 bases match TRBD2. Trimming removed 7 bases from V and 1 base from J; junction bases left unmatched: 10. CDR3 size: 15 residues. Germline V gives CDR1 SNHLY, CDR2 FYNNEI. CDR3 residues: CASIDGPGGSYEQYF. The CDR3, as DNA: TGTGCCAGCATCGATGGGCCCGGGGGGTCCTACGAGCAGTACTTC.

This clonotype was counted at least ten times. J is TRBJ2-1 and V is TRBV7-2; no firm D call. CDR3 length: 14 amino acids. The germline gives CDR1 SGHTA, CDR2 FQGNSA. V was pared by 6 bases and J by 5 bases, with 14 bases between. CDR3 bases: TGTGCCAGCAGAAGCGCTGGGGTGAACAATGAGCAGTTCTTC. Its translation: CASRSAGVNNEQFF.

This clonotype was detected ten times or more. The chain carries TRBV28 and TRBJ2-6; tentatively, D is TRBD2 (5 bases). The CDR3 contains 17 residues. Germline lookup yields CDR1 MDHEN and CDR2 SYDVKM. Trimming cost V 6 bases and J 0 bases, with 15 bases left between them. The CDR3 region is CASSYAGRGSGANVLTF. Here the CDR3 DNA reads TGTGCCAGCAGCTACGCCGGTCGGGGCTCTGGGGCCAACGTCCTGACTTTC.

This clonotype was recorded a few times. The chain uses TRBV6-2 or TRBV6-3 and TRBJ2-5; tentative D call: TRBD2 (5 bases). The CDR3 is 13 residues long. Germline assignment: CDR1 MNHEY and CDR2 SVGEGT. Trimming cost V 5 bases and J 5 bases, with 12 bases left between them. As DNA, the CDR3 is TGTGCCAGCAGTAGCGGACGGCTGGAGACCCAGTACTTC. Translated, it gives CASSSGRLETQYF.

This clonotype came up many times. The chain uses TRBV7-8 and TRBJ1-5, with D possibly TRBD1 on 5 matching bases. V was shortened by 5 bases and J by 1 base, with 9 bases between the two germline ends. Germline-derived CDR1 and CDR2 are SGHVS and FQNEAQ. The CDR3 covers 14 residues. The CDR3 reads CASSGGDSNQPQHF. The DNA of the CDR3 is TGTGCCAGCAGCGGTGGGGACAGCAATCAGCCCCAGCATTTT.

The chain links TRBV5-6 to TRBJ1-5; D ambiguous. The germline V and J ends were trimmed by 3 bases and 7 bases, with 17 bases remaining between them. Germline loops: CDR1 SGHDT, CDR2 YYEEEE. The CDR3 runs 15 residues. The CDR3 nucleotides are TGTGCCAGCAGCTCTCAGGACGGACCGCGACAGCCCCAGCATTTT. Protein: CASSSQDGPRQPQHF. The whole variable domain, remainder taken from reference TRBV5-6 and TRBJ1-5, is DAGVTQSPTHLIKTRGQQVTLRCSPKSGHDTVSWYQQALGQGPQFIFQYYEEEERQRGNFPDRFSGHQFPNYSSELNVNALLLGDSALYLCASSSQDGPRQPQHFGDGTRLSIL.

The genes are TRBV5-5 and TRBJ1-5, with 10 bases that match TRBD1. Germline CDR1 reads SGHKS; CDR2 reads YYEKEE (reference sequence). The CDR3 is made up of 17 amino acids. V was pared by 1 base and J by 6 bases, with 10 bases of the junction left unmatched. CDR3 DNA sequence: TGTGCCAGCAGCTTGAATTGGGGACAGGGGACCCGTCAGCCCCAGCATTTT. Translated, it gives CASSLNWGQGTRQPQHF.

The chain's CDR3 is CASSPQEAENTGELFF. In DNA form, the CDR3 reads TGTGCCAGCTCCCCCCAGGAGGCGGAGAACACCGGGGAGCTGTTTTTT. The chain joins TRBV18 to TRBJ2-2, with D perhaps TRBD2 (5 bases). V shed 6 bases and J shed 1 base, with 15 bases lying between them. From germline, CDR1 is KGHSH and CDR2 LQKENI. CDR3 size: 16 residues. Together with reference TRBV18 and TRBJ2-2, the CDR3 gives the full variable domain: NAGVMQNPRHLVRRRGQEARLRCSPMKGHSHVYWYRQLPEEGLKFMVYLQKENIIDESGMPKERFSAEFPKEGPSILRIQQVVRGDSAAYFCASSPQEAENTGELFFGEGSRLTVL.

At least ten counts were recorded for this clonotype. The chain links TRBV7-6 to TRBJ2-1; perhaps TRBD2 as D (6 bases). The V gene's germline CDR1 is SGHVS and CDR2 FNYEAQ. The CDR3 loop spans 13 amino acids. The germline V and J ends were trimmed by 3 bases and 9 bases, with 12 bases remaining between them. The CDR3 DNA reads as TGTGCCAGCAGCTTGCCCGGGGGTGGTGAGCAGTTCTTC. It translates to CASSLPGGGEQFF. The full variable domain, with the rest looked up from reference TRBV7-6 and TRBJ2-1, is GAGVSQSPRYKVTKRGQDVALRCDPISGHVSLYWYRQALGQGPEFLTYFNYEAQQDKSGLPNDRFSAERPEGSISTLTIQRTEQRDSAMYRCASSLPGGGEQFFGPGTRLTVL.

The chain combines TRBV19 with TRBJ1-1; possible D gene TRBD1, 5 bases. V lost 1 base and J 5 bases, leaving 11 bases between the germline ends. The CDR3 has 14 residues. The germline V gene encodes CDR1 LNHDA and CDR2 SQIVND (reference sequence). CDR3 amino acids: CASSIAPGRTEAFF. In nucleotides, the CDR3 is TGTGCCAGTAGTATAGCGCCAGGGAGAACTGAAGCTTTCTTT.

This clonotype was seen only a few times. The V and J genes are TRBV6-1 and TRBJ2-7; D ambiguous. Germline CDR1 is MNHNS and CDR2 is SASEGT. CDR3 length equals 13 residues. Trimming took 7 bases from V and 5 from J, leaving 15 bases between them. CDR3 nucleotides: TGTGCCAGCACCTCGGACGCCTATGACGAGCAGTACTTC. Amino acids: CASTSDAYDEQYF.